This T cell receptor (beta chain) is from a study of spatial heterogeneity in lung cancer. Study background: Detection consistently yielded more beta chains than alpha chains. The average count in raw reads for each unique TCR and UMI combination exceeded nine appearances.

Germline lookup yields CDR1 SGHKS and CDR2 YYEKEE (reference sequence). Unmatched junction bases numbered 6, after V lost 4 bases and J lost 4 bases. The CDR3 length is 15 residues. In its sample, this clonotype was seen many times. The antigen is undetermined. As to time point: sample taken at primary tumor resection. Whole RNA, which was extracted from tumor, nontumor lung tissue or frozen PBMC, was sequenced without any cell sorting. There were 72 donors, all of them untreated patients with early-stage non-small cell lung cancer. Study findings and constraints: Ubiquitous expanded tumor TCRs were seen in blood more at resection than at follow-up.

One entry per CDR3 protein, called by TCRdb with MiXCR from the 5' RACE reads. The data contain 24,000 or so distinct CDR3 sequences, about 3.3% of them singletons. The chain is built from TRBV5-5 and TRBJ1-4; 8 nucleotides match TRBD1. The receptor was derived from a female donor with early-stage non-small cell lung cancer. Sequencing used PBMCs, obtained at surgery. The CDR3 DNA follows: TGTGCCAGCAGCCGGACAGGGCTTTTTAATGAAAAACTGTTTTTT. Its translation: CASSRTGLFNEKLFF.